This entry concerns a single T cell receptor beta chain. The CDR3 runs 15 residues. The V gene's germline CDR1 is KGHSH and CDR2 LQKENI. Trimming took 2 bases from V and 5 from J, leaving 15 bases between them. Study processing details: Reference gene primer amplification yielded estimated nucleated cell counts. Sequencing used immunoSEQ multiplex PCR; TCRdb keeps in-frame clones, though not all of them. V and J calls and clone size come straight from that table; D and trimming were deduced from the DNA. The sample shows just over 250,000 clones, around 87% of them seen only once. This entry is derived from a study of blood T cell repertoires in COVID-19. At the level of the study: Material from acute and convalescent COVID-19 was sourced from the United States, Italy and Spain. PBMCs, B-cell-depleted T cells, or T cells were the source of the cDNA or gDNA that made up the material.

The sequence was collected from a woman in her forties or fifties with acute or convalescent COVID-19. V usage is TRBV18 and J usage is TRBJ1-2; tentatively, D is TRBD1 (5 bases). The specimen sequenced was peripheral blood. CDR3: CASSPSRQGGYGYTF. DNA for the CDR3: TGTGCCAGCTCACCAAGTAGGCAGGGAGGTTATGGCTACACCTTC.